The 26 T cell receptor beta chains presented below share a single source sample, sequenced in a study of cytomegalovirus exposure and HLA in healthy donors. Assay used: immunoSEQ multiplex PCR; TCRdb lists only in-frame clones, some missing. In the table there are about 120,000 clones, more than 95% of which are singletons. The sequenced material came from PBMCs. All receptors come from a man aged 18 to 35 in good health and CMV-seronegative.

V gene TRBV6-1 combines with J gene TRBJ2-5; maybe TRBD2 (5 bases). The V end was cut by 5 bases, the J end by 4 bases, with 11 bases between. Germline CDR1 is MNHNS and CDR2 is SASEGT. The CDR3 extends over 13 amino acids. The CDR3 nucleotides read TGTGCCAGCAGTCCGGACGCGGGAGAGACCCAGTACTTC. This gives the protein CASSPDAGETQYF.

V usage is TRBV28 and J usage is TRBJ2-3, with 13 bases aligning to TRBD2. V trimming: 5 bases; J trimming: 5 bases; junction bases outside the gene matches: 10. The CDR3 runs to 17 residues. From germline, CDR1 is MDHEN and CDR2 SYDVKM. The CDR3: CASSGIGLAGEEDTQYF. CDR3 coding DNA: TGTGCCAGCAGTGGAATCGGACTAGCGGGAGAGGAAGATACGCAGTATTTT.

J is TRBJ2-1 and V is TRBV27, with 9 bases matching TRBD2. CDR3 length equals 16 residues. V lost 0 bases, J lost 4 bases, and 4 bases stayed unmatched. From germline, CDR1 is MNHEY and CDR2 SMNVEV (reference sequence). This chain's CDR3 is CASSLSGAGGYNEQFF. In nucleotides, the CDR3 is TGTGCCAGCAGTTTATCAGGGGCGGGAGGGTACAATGAGCAGTTCTTC.

This clone showed up just a few times. Germline and junction disagree at one end, which may indicate a read error. This chain links TRBV11-2 with TRBJ2-2, with 8 bases aligning to TRBD2. Germline V CDR1 and CDR2: SGHAT, FQNNGV. The CDR3 has 14 amino acids. In DNA form, the CDR3 reads TGTGCCAGCAGTTTTAGCGGGAACAGCGGGGAGCTGTTTTTT. It specifies CASSFSGNSGELFF.

The chain combines TRBV12-1 with TRBJ2-7; the D call in the table, TRBD2, was not verified against the DNA. TRBV12-1 corresponds to a pseudogene. CDR3 length: 16 residues. The CDR3 coding sequence is TGTGCCAGCAGCTTTGTGCGTCGGGGACTCGGATACGAGCAGTACTTC. Protein: CASSFVRRGLGYEQYF.

This clone was observed a single time. This chain uses TRBV7-2 with TRBJ2-1; 7 nucleotides align to TRBD2. Unmatched junction bases numbered 9, after V lost 5 bases and J lost 8 bases. CDR3 length equals 14 residues. Germline V gene data show CDR1 as SGHTA and CDR2 as FQGNSA. In nucleotides, the CDR3 is TGTGCCAGCAGCCCTAGCCTAGGGAGGGATGAGCAGTTCTTC. Encoded protein: CASSPSLGRDEQFF.

The chain carries TRBV30 and TRBJ2-7; 16 nucleotides agree with TRBD2. This CDR3 spans 17 amino acids. Germline CDR1 reads GTSNPN; CDR2 reads SVGIG (reference sequence). Germline trimming cut 8 bases from V and 2 bases from J; bases unmatched to any gene: 12. The CDR3: CARATGLAGGDPYEQYF. In nucleotides, the CDR3 is TGTGCCCGAGCCACGGGACTAGCGGGAGGGGATCCCTACGAGCAGTACTTC.

This clone was seen only once. The chain couples TRBV7-2 to TRBJ1-2; D gene uncertain. The germline V gene encodes CDR1 SGHTA and CDR2 FQGNSA. The CDR3 runs to 15 residues. V lost 2 bases and J 8 bases, leaving 18 bases between the germline ends. The CDR3: CASSLSRSSSLGYTF. The CDR3 DNA sequence: TGTGCCAGCAGCTTATCCCGATCGTCCAGTTTAGGCTACACCTTC.

The chain combines TRBV28 with TRBJ1-1; D perhaps matches TRBD1 (6 bases). The CDR3 has 17 residues. Germline V lookup: CDR1 MDHEN, CDR2 SYDVKM. The V and J ends lost 3 bases and 1 base respectively, with 18 bases between them. Here the CDR3 reads CASSLQTGRPPNTEAFF. CDR3 nucleotides: TGTGCCAGCAGTTTGCAGACAGGCCGACCCCCGAACACTGAAGCTTTCTTT.

The V and J genes are TRBV27 and TRBJ2-5, with D possibly TRBD2 on 6 matching bases. V was shortened by 6 bases and J by 3 bases, with 14 bases between the two germline ends. The CDR3 has 14 residues. Germline V gene lookup returns CDR1 MNHEY and CDR2 SMNVEV (reference sequence). CDR3 DNA: TGTGCCAGCAGCTTCGGGGGAATGAAAGAGACCCAGTACTTC. Translated, it gives CASSFGGMKETQYF.

The chain employs TRBV28 and TRBJ1-2; no reliable D call. V was clipped by 5 bases and J by 4 bases, with 17 bases between them. The germline V gene has CDR1 MDHEN and CDR2 SYDVKM. The CDR3 runs 15 residues. CDR3 sequence reads: CASSAPRVESYGYTF. CDR3 nucleotides: TGTGCCAGCAGTGCCCCGAGGGTCGAGAGCTATGGCTACACCTTC.

This chain joins TRBV6-6 and TRBJ1-5, with D possibly being TRBD1 (5 bases). CDR1 is MNHNY and CDR2 is SVGAGI in the germline V gene (reference sequence). Trimming removed 7 bases at V and 1 base at J, with 11 bases between. The CDR3 totals 14 residues. The CDR3 loop reads CASMREGSNQPQHF. CDR3 in DNA: TGTGCCAGCATGAGGGAGGGGAGCAATCAGCCCCAGCATTTT.

The CDR3 protein is CASSLAYRGPGYTF. CDR3 DNA: TGTGCCAGCAGCTTGGCCTACAGGGGCCCTGGCTACACCTTC. The chain employs TRBV5-8 and TRBJ1-2; 7 nucleotides match TRBD1. Germline V lookup: CDR1 SGHTS, CDR2 YDEGEE. The CDR3 consists of 14 residues. V was clipped by 0 bases and J by 7 bases; unmatched bases: 6.

This chain connects TRBV2 to TRBJ2-2; no clear D. V was trimmed by 0 bases and J by 0 bases, leaving 11 bases between them. This CDR3 has 17 residues. Germline V CDR1 and CDR2: SNHLY, FYNNEI. CDR3 coding DNA: TGTGCCAGCAGTGAAGCCCGTGGGCTATCGAACACCGGGGAGCTGTTTTTT. Protein: CASSEARGLSNTGELFF.

The chain combines TRBV28 with TRBJ2-7, with D possibly TRBD2 on 6 matching bases. The V gene's germline CDR1 is MDHEN and CDR2 SYDVKM. V lost 8 bases and J 2 bases, leaving 25 bases between the germline ends. The CDR3 runs to 17 residues. CDR3 in amino acids: CASPTGYLGLIAYEQYF. The CDR3, as DNA: TGTGCCAGCCCTACCGGGTACTTGGGACTCATCGCCTACGAGCAGTACTTC.

The chain combines TRBV27 with TRBJ1-2; D not certain. Trimming left V 0 bases short and J 6 bases short, with 11 bases between. Germline V gene lookup returns CDR1 MNHEY and CDR2 SMNVEV (reference sequence). The CDR3 length is 14 residues. DNA for the CDR3: TGTGCCAGCAGTTTATCCCCCCACTTCGATGGCTACACCTTC. Protein sequence: CASSLSPHFDGYTF.

The chain has TRBV15 and TRBJ2-5, with 7 bases matching TRBD1. This CDR3 spans 14 amino acids. Germline V gives CDR1 LNHNV, CDR2 YYDKDF (reference sequence). The trim removed 3 bases at V and 1 base at J, leaving 2 bases unmatched. This CDR3 reads CATSRGQSQETQYF. The CDR3, as DNA: TGTGCCACCAGCAGGGGACAGTCCCAAGAGACCCAGTACTTC.

This chain links TRBV28 with TRBJ2-1, with 7 bases that match TRBD1. Germline V gene sequence: CDR1 MDHEN, CDR2 SYDVKM. V lost 6 bases to trimming and J lost 8 bases; unmatched junction nucleotides: 10. The CDR3 is 14 amino acids. CDR3 loop: CASSPLDRVDEQFF. The CDR3 bases are TGTGCCAGCAGCCCTCTCGACAGGGTCGATGAGCAGTTCTTC.

The chain has TRBV5-1 and TRBJ2-5, with TRBD2 matching over 13 bases. The CDR3 extends over 17 amino acids. The ends lost 1 base at V and 2 bases at J; junction bases unmatched: 5. Germline values: CDR1 SGHRS, CDR2 YFSETQ. Here the CDR3 reads CASSLQPGLAGQETQYF. The CDR3 DNA is TGCGCCAGCAGCTTGCAACCGGGACTAGCGGGACAAGAGACCCAGTACTTC.

The rearrangement uses TRBV4-2 and TRBJ2-6; the match to TRBD1 covers 7 bases. Germline CDR1 reads LGHNA; CDR2 reads YNFKEQ. With 1 base clipped from V and 2 bases from J, the junction kept 5 bases outside the gene matches. CDR3 length: 17 residues. DNA for the CDR3: TGTGCCAGCAGCCAAGGGGACAGAAACCCTGGGGCCAACGTCCTGACTTTC. It yields the protein CASSQGDRNPGANVLTF.

The J gene is TRBJ2-1, the V gene TRBV5-6; 9 bases agree with TRBD2. Germline CDR1 is SGHDT and CDR2 is YYEEEE. With V trimmed by 4 bases and J by 7 bases, 9 bases remained unmatched. This CDR3 contains 15 residues. The CDR3 DNA reads as TGTGCCAGCAGCCCTGTAGCGGGAGAGGTGAATGAGCAGTTCTTC. Translated, it gives CASSPVAGEVNEQFF.

The J gene is TRBJ1-4, the V gene TRBV7-9; no definite D call. There are 16 residues in the CDR3. With 5 bases removed from V and 0 bases from J, the gap between germline ends came to 13 bases. The germline gives CDR1 SEHNR, CDR2 FQNEAQ (reference sequence). CDR3 amino acids: CASSPLGRATNEKLFF. The DNA of the CDR3 is TGTGCCAGCAGCCCTCTTGGCCGTGCAACTAATGAAAAACTGTTTTTT.

V is TRBV6-5 and J is TRBJ2-5, with a tentative D call TRBD2 (7 bases). Looked up from germline, CDR1 is MNHEY and CDR2 is SVGAGI. The CDR3 consists of 12 residues. V was trimmed by 6 bases and J by 4 bases, leaving 9 bases between them. The CDR3 here is CASRGGVETQYF. The DNA of the CDR3 is TGTGCCAGCAGAGGGGGGGTAGAGACCCAGTACTTC.

The gene calls are TRBV7-6 and TRBJ2-1, with 10 bases that match TRBD2. The CDR3 totals 16 residues. Germline CDR1 is SGHVS and CDR2 is FNYEAQ. V lost 2 bases to trimming and J lost 8 bases; unmatched junction nucleotides: 9. CDR3 loop: CASSLSPAGGSDEQFF. CDR3 bases: TGTGCCAGCAGCTTAAGTCCAGCGGGAGGGTCAGATGAGCAGTTCTTC.

The J gene is TRBJ2-7, the V gene TRBV19; TRBD2 matches at 16 bases. The CDR3 is made up of 19 amino acids. After removal of 4 bases from V and 6 bases from J, the junction contained 15 bases not matched to a gene. CDR1 is LNHDA, CDR2 SQIVND, per germline (reference sequence). The CDR3 DNA reads as TGTGCCAGTAGTACGGAGCCGGGACTAGCGGGAGGGCCTTCTGGCGAGCAGTACTTC. Protein: CASSTEPGLAGGPSGEQYF.

In DNA form, the CDR3 reads TGTGCCAGTAGTATAGGGAGCAGCAAAGAGACCCAGTACTTC. It yields the protein CASSIGSSKETQYF. This chain links TRBV19 with TRBJ2-5; no reliable D call. V was cut by 1 base and J by 3 bases, with 9 bases left in between. The CDR3 runs 14 residues. Germline V gene data show CDR1 as LNHDA and CDR2 as SQIVND (reference sequence).